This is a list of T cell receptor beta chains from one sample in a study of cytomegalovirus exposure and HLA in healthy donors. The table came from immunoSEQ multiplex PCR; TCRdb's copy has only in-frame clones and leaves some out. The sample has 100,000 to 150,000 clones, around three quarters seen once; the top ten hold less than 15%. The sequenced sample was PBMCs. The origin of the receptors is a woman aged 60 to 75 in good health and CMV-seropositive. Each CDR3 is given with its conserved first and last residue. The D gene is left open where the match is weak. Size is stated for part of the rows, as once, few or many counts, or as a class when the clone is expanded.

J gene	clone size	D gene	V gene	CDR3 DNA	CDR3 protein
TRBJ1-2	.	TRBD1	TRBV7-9	TGTGCCAGCAGTCACCAAGGCGGGGACAGGATGCATGGTGGCTACACCTTC	CASSHQGGDRMHGGYTF
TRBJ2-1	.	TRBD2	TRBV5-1	TGCGCCAGCAGCTTGACTAGCGGATACAATGAGCAGTTCTTC	CASSLTSGYNEQFF
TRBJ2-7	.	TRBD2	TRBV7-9	TGTGCCAGCAGCGAAACTAGCGGGGAAGGCTACGAGCAGTACTTC	CASSETSGEGYEQYF
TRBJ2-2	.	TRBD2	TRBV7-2	TGTGCCAGCAGCTTTCCCTTGCTAGCGGGTGTCGGGAACACCGGGGAGCTGTTTTTT	CASSFPLLAGVGNTGELFF
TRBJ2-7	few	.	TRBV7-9	TGTGCCAGCAGCTTAGAGGCCCGGGGATTCTCCTACGAGCAGTACTTC	CASSLEARGFSYEQYF
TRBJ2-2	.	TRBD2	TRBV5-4	TGTGCCAGCAGCTTGGAGTTACTAGCGGAGAACACCGGGGAGCTGTTTTTT	CASSLELLAENTGELFF
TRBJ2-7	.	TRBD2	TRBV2	TGTGCCAGCAGTGATCTAGCGGGTCTCTACGAGCAGTACTTC	CASSDLAGLYEQYF
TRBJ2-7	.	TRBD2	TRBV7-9	TGTGCCAGCAGCGGCTACGGGACTAGCGGGAGATCCTACGAGCAGTACTTC	CASSGYGTSGRSYEQYF
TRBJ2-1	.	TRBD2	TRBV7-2	TGTGCCAGCAGCTTAGAAGGGACTAGCTCATACAATGAGCAGTTCTTC	CASSLEGTSSYNEQFF
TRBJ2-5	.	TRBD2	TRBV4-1	TGCGCCAGCAGCCAAGAGTCAAGCGGGCTAGCGGGGGTGACGGAGACCCAGTACTTC	CASSQESSGLAGVTETQYF
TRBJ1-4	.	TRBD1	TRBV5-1	TGCGCCAGCAGCCCGGACAGGGTGCCGTGGGAAAAACTGTTTTTT	CASSPDRVPWEKLFF
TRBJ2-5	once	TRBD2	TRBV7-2	TGTGCCAGCAGCTTATTCGGGGGTACTAGCGGGGGGGCTAGAGAGACCCAGTACTTC	CASSLFGGTSGGARETQYF
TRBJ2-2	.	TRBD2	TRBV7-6	TGTGCCAGCAGCTCCACTAGCGGGGGTTCCGGGGAGCTGTTTTTT	CASSSTSGGSGELFF
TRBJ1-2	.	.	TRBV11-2	TGTGCCAGCAGCTCCGGGATCAGCTATGGCTACACCTTC	CASSSGISYGYTF
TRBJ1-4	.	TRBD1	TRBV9	TGTGCCAGCAGCGGACAGGGGGCTGGAGAAAAACTGTTTTTT	CASSGQGAGEKLFF
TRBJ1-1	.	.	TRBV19	TGTGCCAGTAGTATAGAAGGACTACTCAACACTGAAGCTTTCTTT	CASSIEGLLNTEAFF
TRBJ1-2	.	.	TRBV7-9	TGTTCCAGCAGCGCCGATACTTTAGACTATGGCTACACCTTC	CSSSADTLDYGYTF
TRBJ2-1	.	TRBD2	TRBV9	TGTGCCAGCAGCGTAGTGGGGGAGGGAAGAAATGAGCAGTTCTTC	CASSVVGEGRNEQFF
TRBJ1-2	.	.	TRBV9	TGTGCCAGCAGCGGTTCTGGGGCCAGTAACTATGGCTACACCTTC	CASSGSGASNYGYTF
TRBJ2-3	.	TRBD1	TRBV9	TGTGCCAGCAGCGGAACCGGGACAGGGGGCTTTAGCACAGATACGCAGTATTTT	CASSGTGTGGFSTDTQYF
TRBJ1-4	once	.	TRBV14	TGTGCCAGCAGCGCAGGACTTAATGAAAAACTGTTTTTT	CASSAGLNEKLFF
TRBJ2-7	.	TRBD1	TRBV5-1	TGCGCCAGCAGCTTGGCCCGGGACAGCTCCTACGAGCAGTACTTC	CASSLARDSSYEQYF
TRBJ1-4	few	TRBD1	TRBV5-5	TGTGCCAGCAGACCCGGGACAGCAAATGAAAAACTGTTTTTT	CASRPGTANEKLFF
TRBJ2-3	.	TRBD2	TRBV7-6	TGTGCCAGCAGCTTAGCGGCTAGCGGGGGGGCGGATACGCAGTATTTT	CASSLAASGGADTQYF
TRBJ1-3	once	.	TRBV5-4	TGTGCCAGCAGCTTGGGGCTCGAAGGAAACACCATATATTTT	CASSLGLEGNTIYF
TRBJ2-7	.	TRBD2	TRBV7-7	TGTGCCAGCAGACCGACTAGCGGGAGGTACTACGAGCAGTACTTC	CASRPTSGRYYEQYF
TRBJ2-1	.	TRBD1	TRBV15	TGTGCCACCAGCAGAGGCTTAGGACAGGCGTATGAGCAGTTCTTC	CATSRGLGQAYEQFF
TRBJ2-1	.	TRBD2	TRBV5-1	TGCGCCAGCAGCTTATTCCCCGGGACTAGCGGGAGTAAGGATGAGCAGTTCTTC	CASSLFPGTSGSKDEQFF
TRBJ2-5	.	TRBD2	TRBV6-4	TGTGCCAGCAGTAGGACTAGCGGGGGGAAAGAGACCCAGTACTTC	CASSRTSGGKETQYF
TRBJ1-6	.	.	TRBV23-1	TGCGCCAGCAGTCAATCAGACAGGAGCTCCTATAATTCACCCCTCCACTTT	CASSQSDRSSYNSPLHF
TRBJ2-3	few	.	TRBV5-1	TGCGCCAGCAGCTCAGGCACAGATACGCAGTATTTT	CASSSGTDTQYF
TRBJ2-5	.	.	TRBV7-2	TGTGCCAGCAGCTTACAGGGGCGGGAGACCCAGTACTTC	CASSLQGRETQYF